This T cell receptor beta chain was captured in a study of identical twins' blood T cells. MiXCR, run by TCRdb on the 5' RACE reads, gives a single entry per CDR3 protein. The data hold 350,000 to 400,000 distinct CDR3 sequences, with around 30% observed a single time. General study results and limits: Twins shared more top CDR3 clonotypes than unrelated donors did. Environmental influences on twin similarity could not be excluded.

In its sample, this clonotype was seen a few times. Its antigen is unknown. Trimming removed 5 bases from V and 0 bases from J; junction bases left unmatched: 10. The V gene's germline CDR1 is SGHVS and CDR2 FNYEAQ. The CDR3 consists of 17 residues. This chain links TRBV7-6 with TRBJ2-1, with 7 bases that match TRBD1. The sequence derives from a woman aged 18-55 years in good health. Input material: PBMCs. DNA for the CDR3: TGTGCCAGCAGCCCGAAGACAGGGAAGGGCTCCTACAATGAGCAGTTCTTC. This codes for CASSPKTGKGSYNEQFF.